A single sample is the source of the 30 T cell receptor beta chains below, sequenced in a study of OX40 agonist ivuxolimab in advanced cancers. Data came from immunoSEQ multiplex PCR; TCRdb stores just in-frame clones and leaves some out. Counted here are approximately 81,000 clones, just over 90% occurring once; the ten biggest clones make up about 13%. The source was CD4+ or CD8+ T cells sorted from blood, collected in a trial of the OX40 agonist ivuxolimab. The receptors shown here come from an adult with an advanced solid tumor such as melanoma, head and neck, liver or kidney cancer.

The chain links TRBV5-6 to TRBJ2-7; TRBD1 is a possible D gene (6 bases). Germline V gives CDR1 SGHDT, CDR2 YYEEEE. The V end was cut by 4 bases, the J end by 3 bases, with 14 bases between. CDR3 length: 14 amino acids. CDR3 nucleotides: TGTGCCAGCAGCGCCGAACAGGGATACTACGAGCAGTACTTC. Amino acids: CASSAEQGYYEQYF.

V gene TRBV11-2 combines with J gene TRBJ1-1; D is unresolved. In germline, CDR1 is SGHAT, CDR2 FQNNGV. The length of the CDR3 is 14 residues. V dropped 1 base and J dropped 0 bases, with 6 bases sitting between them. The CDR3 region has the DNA TGTGCCAGCAGCTTAGTAGGGTTGAACACTGAAGCTTTCTTT. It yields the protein CASSLVGLNTEAFF. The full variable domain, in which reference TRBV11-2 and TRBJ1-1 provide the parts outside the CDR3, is EAGVAQSPRYKIIEKRQSVAFWCNPISGHATLYWYQQILGQGPKLLIQFQNNGVVDDSQLPKDRFSAERLKGVDSTLKIQPAKLEDSAVYLCASSLVGLNTEAFFGQGTRLTVV.

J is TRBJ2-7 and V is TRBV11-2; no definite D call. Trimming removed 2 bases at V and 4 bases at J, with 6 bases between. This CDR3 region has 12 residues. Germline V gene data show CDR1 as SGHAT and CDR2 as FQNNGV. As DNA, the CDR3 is TGTGCCAGCAGCTTACCAGCTTACGAGCAGTACTTC. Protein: CASSLPAYEQYF.

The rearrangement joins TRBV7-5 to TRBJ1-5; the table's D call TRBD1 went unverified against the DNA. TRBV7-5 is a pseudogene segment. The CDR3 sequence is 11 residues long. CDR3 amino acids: CARSLIQAQHF. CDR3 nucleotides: TGTGCCAGAAGCTTAATCCAGGCCCAGCATTTT.

CDR3 nucleotides: TGCAGCGTTGGGGCCCTGGACAGGACCTATGGCTACACCTTC. Protein product: CSVGALDRTYGYTF. This rearrangement joins TRBV29-1 to TRBJ1-2, with 7 positions matching TRBD1. The CDR3 is made up of 14 amino acids. Germline values: CDR1 SQVTM, CDR2 ANQGSEA. Trimming at V came to 4 bases and at J to 4 bases, leaving 9 bases not matched to a gene.

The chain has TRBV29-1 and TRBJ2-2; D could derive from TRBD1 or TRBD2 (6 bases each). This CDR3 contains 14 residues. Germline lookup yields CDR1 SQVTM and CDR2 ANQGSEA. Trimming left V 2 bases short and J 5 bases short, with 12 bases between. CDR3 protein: CSVEKGGGTGELFF. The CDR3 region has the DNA TGCAGCGTTGAAAAAGGGGGAGGTACCGGGGAGCTGTTTTTT.

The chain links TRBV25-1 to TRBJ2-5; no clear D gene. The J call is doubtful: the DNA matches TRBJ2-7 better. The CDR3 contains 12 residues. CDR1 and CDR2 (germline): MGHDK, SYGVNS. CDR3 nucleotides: TGTGCCAGCAGTCTCGTGCTGTACGAGCAGTACTTC. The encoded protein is CASSLVLYEQYF.

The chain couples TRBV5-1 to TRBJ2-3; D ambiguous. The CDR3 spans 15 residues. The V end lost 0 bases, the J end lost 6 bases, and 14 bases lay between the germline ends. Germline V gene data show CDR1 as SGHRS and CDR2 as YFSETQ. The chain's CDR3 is CASSLVSQTPDTQYF. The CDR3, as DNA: TGCGCCAGCAGCTTGGTCTCACAGACGCCTGATACGCAGTATTTT.

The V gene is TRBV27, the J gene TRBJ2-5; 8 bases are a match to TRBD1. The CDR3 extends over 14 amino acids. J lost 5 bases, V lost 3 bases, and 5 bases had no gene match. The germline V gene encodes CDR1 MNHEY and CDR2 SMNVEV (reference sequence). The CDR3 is CASSFAGGVETQYF. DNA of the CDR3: TGTGCCAGCAGTTTCGCAGGGGGCGTCGAGACCCAGTACTTC.

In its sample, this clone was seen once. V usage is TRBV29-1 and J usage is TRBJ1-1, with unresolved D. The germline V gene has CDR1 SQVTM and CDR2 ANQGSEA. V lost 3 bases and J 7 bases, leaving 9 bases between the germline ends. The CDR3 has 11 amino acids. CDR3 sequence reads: CSVEHLLEAFF. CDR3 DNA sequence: TGCAGCGTTGAGCACCTTCTTGAAGCTTTCTTT.

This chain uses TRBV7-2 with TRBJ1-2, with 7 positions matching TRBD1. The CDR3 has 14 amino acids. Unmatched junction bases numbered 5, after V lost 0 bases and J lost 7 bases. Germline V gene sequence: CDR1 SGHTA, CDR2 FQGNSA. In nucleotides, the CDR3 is TGTGCCAGCAGCTTAGCTGGCTCAGGGGGTGGCTACACCTTC. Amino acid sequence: CASSLAGSGGGYTF.

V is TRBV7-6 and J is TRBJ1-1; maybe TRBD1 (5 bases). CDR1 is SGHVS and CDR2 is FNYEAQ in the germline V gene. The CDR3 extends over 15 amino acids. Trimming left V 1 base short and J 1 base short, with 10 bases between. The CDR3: CASSLEWTPNTEAFF. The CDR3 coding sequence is TGTGCCAGCAGCTTAGAATGGACACCGAACACTGAAGCTTTCTTT. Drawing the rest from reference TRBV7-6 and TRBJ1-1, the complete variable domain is GAGVSQSPRYKVTKRGQDVALRCDPISGHVSLYWYRQALGQGPEFLTYFNYEAQQDKSGLPNDRFSAERPEGSISTLTIQRTEQRDSAMYRCASSLEWTPNTEAFFGQGTRLTVV.

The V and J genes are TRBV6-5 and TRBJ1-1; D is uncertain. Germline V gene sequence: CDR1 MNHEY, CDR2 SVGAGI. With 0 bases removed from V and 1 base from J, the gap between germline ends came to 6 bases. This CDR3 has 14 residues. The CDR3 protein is CASSYSQENTEAFF. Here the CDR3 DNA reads TGTGCCAGCAGTTACTCCCAGGAGAACACTGAAGCTTTCTTT.

The CDR3 DNA reads as TGTGCCAGCAGTTTAGATGGGCGCGGCAGGGGTTGGGGCTACACCTTC. This sequence encodes CASSLDGRGRGWGYTF. The chain combines TRBV28 with TRBJ1-2; D possibly corresponds to TRBD1 (6 bases). The CDR3 covers 16 residues. Germline-derived CDR1 and CDR2 are MDHEN and SYDVKM. V lost 2 bases to trimming and J lost 8 bases, with 21 bases between them.

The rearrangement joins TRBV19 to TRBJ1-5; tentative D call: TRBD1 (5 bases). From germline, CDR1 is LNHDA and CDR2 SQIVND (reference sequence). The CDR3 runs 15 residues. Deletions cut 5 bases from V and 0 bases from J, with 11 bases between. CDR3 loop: CASSVTGYSNQPQHF. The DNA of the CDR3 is TGTGCCAGTAGTGTCACAGGTTATAGCAATCAGCCCCAGCATTTT.

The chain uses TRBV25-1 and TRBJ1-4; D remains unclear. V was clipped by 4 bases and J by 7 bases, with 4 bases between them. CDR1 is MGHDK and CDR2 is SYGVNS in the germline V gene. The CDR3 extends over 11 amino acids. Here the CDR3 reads CASSGLEKLFF. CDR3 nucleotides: TGTGCCAGCAGTGGGCTTGAAAAACTGTTTTTT.

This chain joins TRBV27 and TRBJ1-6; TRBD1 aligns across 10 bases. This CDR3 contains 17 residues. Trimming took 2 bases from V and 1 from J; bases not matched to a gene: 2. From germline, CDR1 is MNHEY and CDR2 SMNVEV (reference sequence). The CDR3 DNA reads TGTGCCAGCAGTTTAAGACAGGGGGCGTCCTATAATTCACCCCTCCACTTT. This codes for CASSLRQGASYNSPLHF.

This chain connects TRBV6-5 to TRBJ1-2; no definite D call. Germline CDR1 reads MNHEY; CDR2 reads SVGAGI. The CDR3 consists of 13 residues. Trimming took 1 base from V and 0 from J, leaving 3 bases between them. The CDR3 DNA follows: TGTGCCAGCAGTTACTTCTCTAACTATGGCTACACCTTC. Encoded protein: CASSYFSNYGYTF.

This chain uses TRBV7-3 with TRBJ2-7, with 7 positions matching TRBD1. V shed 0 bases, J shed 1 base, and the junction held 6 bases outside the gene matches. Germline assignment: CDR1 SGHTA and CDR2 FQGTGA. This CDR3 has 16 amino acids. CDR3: CASSLTTGQSSYEQYF. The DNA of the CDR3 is TGTGCCAGCAGCTTAACGACGGGACAGTCTTCCTACGAGCAGTACTTC. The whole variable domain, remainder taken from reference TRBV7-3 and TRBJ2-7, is GAGVSQTPSNKVTEKGKYVELRCDPISGHTALYWYRQSLGQGPEFLIYFQGTGAADDSGLPNDRFFAVRPEGSVSTLKIQRTERGDSAVYLCASSLTTGQSSYEQYFGPGTRLTVT.

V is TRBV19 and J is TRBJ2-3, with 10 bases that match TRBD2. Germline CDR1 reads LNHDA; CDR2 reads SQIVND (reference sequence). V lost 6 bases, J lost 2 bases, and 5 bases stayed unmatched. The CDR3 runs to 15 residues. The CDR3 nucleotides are TGTGCCAGTAGATGGACTAGCGGACTCACAGATACGCAGTATTTT. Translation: CASRWTSGLTDTQYF.

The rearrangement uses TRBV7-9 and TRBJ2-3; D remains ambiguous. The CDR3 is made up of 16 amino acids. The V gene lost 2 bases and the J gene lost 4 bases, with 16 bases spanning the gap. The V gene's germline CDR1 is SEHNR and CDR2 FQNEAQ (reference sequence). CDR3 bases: TGTGCCAGCAGCTTAATTGAAAACTCGGCGCCAGATACGCAGTATTTT. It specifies CASSLIENSAPDTQYF.

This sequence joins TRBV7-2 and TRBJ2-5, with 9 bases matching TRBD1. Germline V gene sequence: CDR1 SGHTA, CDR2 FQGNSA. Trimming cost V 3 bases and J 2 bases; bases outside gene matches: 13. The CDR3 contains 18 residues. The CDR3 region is CASSFPVQGTGNQETQYF. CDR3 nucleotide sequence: TGTGCCAGCAGCTTCCCTGTCCAGGGGACAGGGAATCAAGAGACCCAGTACTTC.

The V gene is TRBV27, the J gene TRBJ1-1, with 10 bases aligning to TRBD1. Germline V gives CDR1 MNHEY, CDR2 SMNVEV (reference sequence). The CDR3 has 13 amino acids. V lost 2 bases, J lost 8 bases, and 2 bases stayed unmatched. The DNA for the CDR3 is TGTGCCAGCAGTTTAGGGACAGGGGCAGAAGCTTTCTTT. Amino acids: CASSLGTGAEAFF.

CDR3: CASSMEQYNQPQHF. CDR3 DNA sequence: TGTGCCAGTAGTATGGAACAGTACAATCAGCCCCAGCATTTT. The rearrangement uses TRBV19 and TRBJ1-5; D is ambiguous. Trimming took off 3 bases at V and 3 bases at J, with 9 bases between the two ends. The CDR3 is 14 amino acids. Germline V CDR1 and CDR2: LNHDA, SQIVND (reference sequence).

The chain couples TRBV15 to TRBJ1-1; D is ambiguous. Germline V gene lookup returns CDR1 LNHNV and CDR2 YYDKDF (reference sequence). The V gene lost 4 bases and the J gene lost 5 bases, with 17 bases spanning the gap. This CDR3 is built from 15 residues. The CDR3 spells CATSTEHPTWTEAFF. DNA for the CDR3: TGTGCCACCAGCACTGAACACCCGACTTGGACTGAAGCTTTCTTT. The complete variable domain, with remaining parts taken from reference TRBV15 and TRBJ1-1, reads DAMVIQNPRYQVTQFGKPVTLSCSQTLNHNVMYWYQQKSSQAPKLLFHYYDKDFNNEADTPDNFQSRRPNTSFCFLDIRSPGLGDTAMYLCATSTEHPTWTEAFFGQGTRLTVV.

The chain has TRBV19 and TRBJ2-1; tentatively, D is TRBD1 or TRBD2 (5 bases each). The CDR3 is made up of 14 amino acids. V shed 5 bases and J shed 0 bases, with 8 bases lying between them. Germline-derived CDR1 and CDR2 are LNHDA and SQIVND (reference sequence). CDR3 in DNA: TGTGCCAGTAGTTGGGGGAACTCCTACAATGAGCAGTTCTTC. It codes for CASSWGNSYNEQFF.

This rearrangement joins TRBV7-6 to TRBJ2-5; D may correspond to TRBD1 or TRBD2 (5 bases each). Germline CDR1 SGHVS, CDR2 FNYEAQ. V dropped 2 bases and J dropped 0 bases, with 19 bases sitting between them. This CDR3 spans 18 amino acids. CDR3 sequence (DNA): TGTGCCAGCAGCTTATTACGGGGAGAGGGGATGTACCAAGAGACCCAGTACTTC. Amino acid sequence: CASSLLRGEGMYQETQYF.

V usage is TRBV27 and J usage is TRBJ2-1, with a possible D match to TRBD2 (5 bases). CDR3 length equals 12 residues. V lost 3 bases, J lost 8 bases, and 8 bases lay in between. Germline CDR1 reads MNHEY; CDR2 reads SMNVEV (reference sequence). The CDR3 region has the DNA TGTGCCAGCAGTTTTCGGGGTTATGAGCAGTTCTTC. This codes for CASSFRGYEQFF.

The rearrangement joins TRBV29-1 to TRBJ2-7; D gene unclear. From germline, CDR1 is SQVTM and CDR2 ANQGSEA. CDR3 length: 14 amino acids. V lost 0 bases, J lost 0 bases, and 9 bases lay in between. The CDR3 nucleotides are TGCAGCGTTGAAGATGGCGGTGGCTCCTACGAGCAGTACTTC. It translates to CSVEDGGGSYEQYF.

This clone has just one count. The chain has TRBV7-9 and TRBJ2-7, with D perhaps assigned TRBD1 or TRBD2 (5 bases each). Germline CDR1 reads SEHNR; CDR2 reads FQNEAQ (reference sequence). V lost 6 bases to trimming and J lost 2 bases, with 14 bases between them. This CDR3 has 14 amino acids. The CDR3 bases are TGTGCCAGCAGTTCGACCGGGACCCCCTACGAGCAGTACTTC. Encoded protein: CASSSTGTPYEQYF.